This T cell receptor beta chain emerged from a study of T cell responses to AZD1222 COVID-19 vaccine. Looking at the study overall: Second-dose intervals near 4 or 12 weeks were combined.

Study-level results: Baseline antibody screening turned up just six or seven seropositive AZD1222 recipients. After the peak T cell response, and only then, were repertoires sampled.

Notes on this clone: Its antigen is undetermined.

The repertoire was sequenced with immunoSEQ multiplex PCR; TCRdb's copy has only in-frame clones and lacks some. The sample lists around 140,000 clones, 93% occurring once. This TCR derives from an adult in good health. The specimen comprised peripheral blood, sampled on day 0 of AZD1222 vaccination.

The CDR3 is CAWSVIGPGNTIYF. In DNA form, the CDR3 reads TGTGCCTGGAGTGTCATAGGGCCAGGAAACACCATATATTTT. V usage is TRBV30 and J usage is TRBJ1-3; D is unclear. Germline CDR1 reads GTSNPN; CDR2 reads SVGIG (reference sequence). CDR3 length equals 14 residues. The germline V and J ends were trimmed by 0 bases and 4 bases, with 10 bases remaining between them.